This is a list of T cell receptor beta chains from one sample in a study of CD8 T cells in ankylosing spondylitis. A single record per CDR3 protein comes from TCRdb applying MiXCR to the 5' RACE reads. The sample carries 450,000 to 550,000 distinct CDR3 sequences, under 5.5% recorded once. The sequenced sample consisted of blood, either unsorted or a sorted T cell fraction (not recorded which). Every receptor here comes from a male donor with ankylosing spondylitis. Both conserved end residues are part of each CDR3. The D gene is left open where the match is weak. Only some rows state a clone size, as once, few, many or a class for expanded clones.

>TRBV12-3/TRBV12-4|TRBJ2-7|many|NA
CASGYHYEQYF
TGTGCCAGCGGCTACCACTACGAGCAGTACTTC
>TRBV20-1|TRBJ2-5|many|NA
CSAEGGVTGETQYF
TGCAGTGCCGAGGGGGGAGTAACGGGAGAGACCCAGTACTTC
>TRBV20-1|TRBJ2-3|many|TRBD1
CSASDPTGATDTQYF
TGCAGTGCTAGTGATCCGACAGGGGCCACAGATACGCAGTATTTT
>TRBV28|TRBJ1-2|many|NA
CASLDSFPNYGYTF
TGTGCCAGCCTAGACAGCTTTCCTAACTATGGCTACACCTTC
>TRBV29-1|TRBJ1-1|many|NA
CSVPSTEAFF
TGCAGCGTGCCTAGCACTGAAGCTTTCTTT
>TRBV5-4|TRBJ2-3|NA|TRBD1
CASSPAPGQGFPDTQYF
TGTGCCAGCAGTCCGGCCCCGGGACAGGGGTTCCCAGATACGCAGTATTTT
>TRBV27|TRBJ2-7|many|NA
CASSLSQPYTYYEQYF
TGTGCCAGCAGTTTATCACAGCCTTATACCTACTACGAGCAGTACTTC
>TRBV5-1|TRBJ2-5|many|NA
CASSFKRRSQETQYF
TGCGCCAGCAGCTTCAAGAGGAGATCCCAAGAGACCCAGTACTTC
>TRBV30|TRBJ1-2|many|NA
CAWSSGTDSGYTF
TGTGCCTGGAGTTCCGGGACCGACTCGGGCTACACCTTC
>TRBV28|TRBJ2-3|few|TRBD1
CASSLPSRKKSGTGMSTDTQYF
TGTGCCAGCAGTTTACCATCAAGAAAGAAATCCGGGACAGGGATGAGCACAGATACGCAGTATTTT
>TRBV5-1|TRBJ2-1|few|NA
CASSFGTSYNEQFF
TGCGCCAGCAGTTTTGGGACCTCCTACAATGAGCAGTTCTTC
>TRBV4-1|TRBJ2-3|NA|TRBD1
CASSQDPTGGMDTQYF
TGCGCCAGCAGCCAAGATCCAACAGGGGGCATGGATACGCAGTATTTT
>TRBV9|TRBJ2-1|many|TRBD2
CASSVEVWGGDNEQFF
TGTGCCAGCAGCGTAGAGGTGTGGGGGGGAGACAATGAGCAGTTCTTC
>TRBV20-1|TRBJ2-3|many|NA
CSATVSGTDTQYF
TGCAGTGCCACCGTAAGTGGTACAGATACGCAGTATTTT
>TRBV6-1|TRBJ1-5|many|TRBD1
CASSHRQGRNQPQHF
TGTGCCAGCAGTCATAGACAGGGTCGCAATCAGCCCCAGCATTTT
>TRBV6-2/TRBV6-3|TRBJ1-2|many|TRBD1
CASSYGQGVSYTF
TGTGCCAGCAGTTATGGACAGGGTGTAAGCTACACCTTC
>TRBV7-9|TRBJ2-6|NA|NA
CASAVETSGANVLTF
TGTGCCAGCGCCGTAGAAACCTCTGGGGCCAACGTCCTGACTTTC
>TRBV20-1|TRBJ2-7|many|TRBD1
CSARDLTGTGPYEQYF
TGCAGTGCTAGAGATCTAACCGGGACAGGCCCCTACGAGCAGTACTTC
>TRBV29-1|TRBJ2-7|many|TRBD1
CSARDRIYEQYF
TGCAGCGCCAGGGACAGAATCTACGAGCAGTACTTC
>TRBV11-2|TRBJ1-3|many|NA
CASSFGGPTSGNTIYF
TGTGCCAGCAGCTTCGGGGGACCAACCTCTGGAAACACCATATATTTT
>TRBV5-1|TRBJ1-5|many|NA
CASSLAGRFNQPQHF
TGCGCCAGCAGCTTGGCCGGACGGTTCAATCAGCCCCAGCATTTT
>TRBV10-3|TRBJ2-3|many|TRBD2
CAISGGGISTDTQYF
TGTGCCATCAGTGGCGGGGGGATCAGCACAGATACGCAGTATTTT
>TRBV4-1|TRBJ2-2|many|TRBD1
CASSQGQGAGTGELFF
TGCGCCAGCAGCCAGGGACAGGGGGCGGGCACCGGGGAGCTGTTTTTT
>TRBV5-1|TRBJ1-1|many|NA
CASSAPENTEAFF
TGCGCCAGCAGCGCCCCGGAGAACACTGAAGCTTTCTTT
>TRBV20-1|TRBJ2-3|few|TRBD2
CSAPRTRPDTQYF
TGCAGTGCTCCGCGGACTAGGCCAGATACGCAGTATTTT
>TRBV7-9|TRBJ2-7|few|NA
CASSLVGRAKSYEQYF
TGTGCCAGCAGCTTAGTGGGCAGGGCTAAGTCCTACGAGCAGTACTTC
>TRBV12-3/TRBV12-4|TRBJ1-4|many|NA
CASSLPRIANEKLFF
TGTGCCAGCAGTTTACCCAGGATCGCTAATGAAAAACTGTTTTTT
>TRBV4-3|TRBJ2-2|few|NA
CASSQADIGTGELFF
TGCGCCAGCAGCCAAGCCGACATAGGCACCGGGGAGCTGTTTTTT
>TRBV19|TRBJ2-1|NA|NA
CASTSRGSDEQFF
TGTGCCAGTACTTCGCGAGGGTCCGATGAGCAGTTCTTC
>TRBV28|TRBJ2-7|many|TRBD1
CASSLSRTGDVYEQYF
TGTGCCAGCAGTTTATCTCGGACAGGGGATGTCTACGAGCAGTACTTC
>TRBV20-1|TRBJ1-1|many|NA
CSARDLGKSEAFF
TGCAGTGCTAGAGATCTTGGGAAGTCTGAAGCTTTCTTT
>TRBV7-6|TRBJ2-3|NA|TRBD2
CASSLHPPAGGPTDTQYF
TGTGCCAGCAGCCTTCACCCCCCCGCGGGGGGCCCGACAGATACGCAGTATTTT
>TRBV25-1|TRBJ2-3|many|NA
CASSEYKGGSTDTQYF
TGTGCCAGCAGTGAATATAAGGGGGGCAGCACAGATACGCAGTATTTT
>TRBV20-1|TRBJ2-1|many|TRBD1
CSAADRGLYNEQFF
TGCAGTGCTGCCGACAGGGGTCTCTACAATGAGCAGTTCTTC
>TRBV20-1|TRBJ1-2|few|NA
CSARDQGVAGYTF
TGCAGTGCTAGAGACCAAGGCGTTGCTGGCTACACCTTC
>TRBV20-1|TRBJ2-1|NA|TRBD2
CCALGGAGTSAYNEQFF
TGCTGTGCTCTCGGAGGGGCCGGGACTAGCGCCTACAATGAGCAGTTCTTC
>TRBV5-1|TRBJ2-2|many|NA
CASRWTTGQATGELFF
TGCGCCAGCAGGTGGACGACGGGACAAGCCACCGGGGAGCTGTTTTTT
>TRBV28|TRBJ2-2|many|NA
CASSEGPPGELFF
TGTGCCAGCAGTGAAGGGCCCCCCGGGGAGCTGTTTTTT
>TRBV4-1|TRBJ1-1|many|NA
CASSHPTVRRSSEAFF
TGCGCCAGCAGCCACCCCACCGTCAGACGGAGCTCTGAAGCTTTCTTT
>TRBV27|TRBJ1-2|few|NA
CASTPGTYYGYTF
TGTGCCAGCACTCCCGGGACTTACTATGGCTACACCTTC
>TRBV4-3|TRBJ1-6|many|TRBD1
CASSQDWWGQGNSPLHF
TGCGCCAGCAGCCAAGATTGGTGGGGACAGGGGAATTCACCCCTCCACTTT
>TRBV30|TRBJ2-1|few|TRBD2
CAWSLGRGLAVFPYNEQFF
TGTGCCTGGAGTCTAGGGCGAGGACTAGCGGTTTTCCCCTACAATGAGCAGTTCTTC
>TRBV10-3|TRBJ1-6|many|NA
CAISLGYNSPLHF
TGTGCCATCAGCCTGGGTTATAATTCACCCCTCCACTTT
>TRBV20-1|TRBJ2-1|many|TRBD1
CSALGDRFNEQFF
TGCAGTGCTTTGGGGGACAGGTTCAATGAGCAGTTCTTC
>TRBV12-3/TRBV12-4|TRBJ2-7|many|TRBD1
CASTPQGRGFNEQYF
TGTGCCAGCACCCCCCAGGGCAGGGGGTTCAACGAGCAGTACTTC
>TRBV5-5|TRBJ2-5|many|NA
CASSLGSGPGETQYF
TGTGCCAGCAGCTTGGGGTCGGGACCTGGAGAGACCCAGTACTTC
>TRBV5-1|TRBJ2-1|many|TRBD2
CASARTSGSRHEQFF
TGCGCCAGTGCGAGGACTAGCGGGAGCCGGCATGAGCAGTTCTTC
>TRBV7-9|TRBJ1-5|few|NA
CASSSKSAEPQHF
TGTGCCAGCAGCTCGAAGTCCGCCGAGCCCCAGCATTTT
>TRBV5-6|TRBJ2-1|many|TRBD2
CASSSLADSYNEQFF
TGTGCCAGCAGCTCACTAGCGGACTCATACAATGAGCAGTTCTTC
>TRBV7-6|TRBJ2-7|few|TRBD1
CASSPFPVGQSSYEQYF
TGTGCCAGCAGCCCCTTCCCGGTGGGACAGAGCTCCTACGAGCAGTACTTC
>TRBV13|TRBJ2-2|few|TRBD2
CASSPFGTSGNTGELFF
TGTGCCAGCAGCCCTTTCGGGACTAGCGGGAACACCGGGGAGCTGTTTTTT
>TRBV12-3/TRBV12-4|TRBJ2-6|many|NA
CASSLLRAADDRGANVLTF
TGTGCCAGCAGTCTCCTCCGGGCAGCAGATGATCGTGGGGCCAACGTCCTGACTTTC
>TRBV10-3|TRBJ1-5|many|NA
CAIRSGRVNQPQHF
TGTGCCATCAGAAGCGGCAGAGTCAATCAGCCCCAGCATTTT
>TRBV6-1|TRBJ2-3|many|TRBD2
CASSPYGLAVLSTDTQYF
TGTGCCAGCAGTCCATATGGACTAGCGGTCCTAAGCACAGATACGCAGTATTTT
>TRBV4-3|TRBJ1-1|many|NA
CASSQDNTEAFF
TGCGCCAGCAGCCAGGATAACACTGAAGCTTTCTTT